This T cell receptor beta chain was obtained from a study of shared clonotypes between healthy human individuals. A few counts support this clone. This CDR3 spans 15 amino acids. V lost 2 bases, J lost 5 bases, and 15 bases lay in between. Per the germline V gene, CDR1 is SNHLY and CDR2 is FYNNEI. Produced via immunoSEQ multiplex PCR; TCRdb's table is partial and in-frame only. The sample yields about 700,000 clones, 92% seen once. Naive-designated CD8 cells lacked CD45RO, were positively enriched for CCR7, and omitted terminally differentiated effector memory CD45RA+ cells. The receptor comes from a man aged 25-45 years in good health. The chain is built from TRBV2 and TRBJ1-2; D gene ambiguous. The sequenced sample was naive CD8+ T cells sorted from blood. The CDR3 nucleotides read TGTGCCAGCAGTGAACCCACGGTGGCGGGATATGGCTACACCTTC. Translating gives CASSEPTVAGYGYTF.